This T cell receptor (beta chain) is drawn from a study of T-cell reconstitution after alpha-beta-depleted transplantation in children. V gave up 4 bases and J gave up 5 bases, with 14 bases separating them. The CDR3 consists of 14 residues. CDR1 is MGHRA and CDR2 is YSYEKL in the germline V gene. TCRbeta library preparation incorporated unique molecular identifiers. Via MiXCR, TCRdb re-called the PCR reads, giving one row per CDR3 protein. The data hold around 240,000 distinct CDR3 sequences, with 9.7% observed a single time. Sequencing used PBMCs from the stem cell graft donor, obtained from the stem cell graft. The TCR originated in a human donor who donated a stem cell graft to a child with SCID. This sequence joins TRBV4-1 and TRBJ1-1; D perhaps matches TRBD1 (6 bases). The CDR3: CASSPSGARTEAFF. The CDR3, as DNA: TGCGCCAGCAGCCCTTCGGGGGCCCGGACTGAAGCTTTCTTT.